This is a list of T cell receptor beta chains from one sample in a study of blood T cell repertoires in COVID-19. Profiled with immunoSEQ multiplex PCR; TCRdb holds only in-frame clones, not every one. Among 52,000 or so clones listed, almost 85% were seen once. The sequencing sample was made of peripheral blood. The source of these receptors is a human donor in a cohort sampled during active COVID-19. CDR3s include the opening cysteine and the closing phenylalanine or tryptophan. The order of the fields is V gene, J gene, clone size, D gene, CDR3 protein, CDR3 DNA. A D gene is named only where the DNA matches it firmly. Not all rows give a size; the values are once, few, many and, for expanded clones, a class.

v_gene: TRBV5-1
j_gene: TRBJ2-2
abundance: once
d_gene: TRBD1
CDR3aa: CASSSGQLNTGELFF
CDR3nt: TGCGCCAGCAGCTCGGGACAGCTGAACACCGGGGAGCTGTTTTTT

v_gene: TRBV2
j_gene: TRBJ2-1
abundance: NA
d_gene: NA
CDR3aa: CASSEVGGSYNEQFF
CDR3nt: TGTGCCAGCAGTGAAGTGGGAGGATCCTACAATGAGCAGTTCTTC

v_gene: TRBV24-1
j_gene: TRBJ2-5
abundance: NA
d_gene: TRBD1
CDR3aa: CATSDRQGLGETQYF
CDR3nt: TGTGCCACCAGTGACAGACAGGGCCTTGGGGAGACCCAGTACTTC

v_gene: TRBV6-5
j_gene: TRBJ2-1
abundance: NA
d_gene: TRBD2
CDR3aa: CASSRTSGRSEQFF
CDR3nt: TGTGCCAGCAGCCGGACTAGCGGGAGAAGTGAGCAGTTCTTC

v_gene: TRBV11-3
j_gene: TRBJ2-1
abundance: once
d_gene: TRBD1
CDR3aa: CASSLGQGWGEQFF
CDR3nt: TGTGCCAGCAGCTTGGGACAGGGGTGGGGTGAGCAGTTCTTC

v_gene: TRBV7-2
j_gene: TRBJ1-5
abundance: once
d_gene: TRBD1
CDR3aa: CASSLIGGDRVNNQPQHF
CDR3nt: TGTGCCAGCAGCTTAATTGGGGGGGACAGGGTTAACAATCAGCCCCAGCATTTT

v_gene: TRBV4-2
j_gene: TRBJ2-5
abundance: NA
d_gene: TRBD2
CDR3aa: CASSQVAGAFFWETQYF
CDR3nt: TGTGCCAGCAGCCAAGTAGCGGGAGCATTCTTTTGGGAGACCCAGTACTTC

v_gene: TRBV3-1/TRBV3-2
j_gene: TRBJ2-3
abundance: NA
d_gene: TRBD2
CDR3aa: CAIQTSGTDTQYF
CDR3nt: TGTGCCATCCAGACTAGCGGCACAGATACGCAGTATTTT

v_gene: TRBV7-9
j_gene: TRBJ1-4
abundance: NA
d_gene: TRBD1
CDR3aa: CASSPSGTGLSTNEKLFF
CDR3nt: TGTGCCAGCAGCCCGTCCGGGACAGGCCTTTCCACTAATGAAAAACTGTTTTTT

v_gene: TRBV4-3
j_gene: TRBJ2-7
abundance: NA
d_gene: TRBD2
CDR3aa: CASSQVALAGGAAYEQYF
CDR3nt: TGCGCCAGCAGCCAAGTCGCTCTAGCGGGAGGAGCAGCCTACGAGCAGTACTTC

v_gene: TRBV5-6
j_gene: TRBJ1-1
abundance: NA
d_gene: TRBD1
CDR3aa: CASSGTGGRSTEAFF
CDR3nt: TGTGCCAGCAGCGGAACAGGGGGCAGGAGTACTGAAGCTTTCTTT

v_gene: TRBV9
j_gene: TRBJ2-2
abundance: NA
d_gene: TRBD2
CDR3aa: CASSVGLAGRGVISGELFF
CDR3nt: TGTGCCAGCAGCGTCGGACTAGCGGGAAGGGGGGTTATAAGCGGGGAGCTGTTTTTT

v_gene: TRBV7-3
j_gene: TRBJ2-7
abundance: NA
d_gene: NA
CDR3aa: CASSPGTLGYEQYF
CDR3nt: TGTGCCAGCAGCCCAGGGACACTGGGCTACGAGCAGTACTTC

v_gene: TRBV5-1
j_gene: TRBJ1-2
abundance: NA
d_gene: TRBD1
CDR3aa: CASSATGGLAYGYTF
CDR3nt: TGCGCCAGCAGCGCGACAGGGGGCCTTGCCTATGGCTACACCTTC

v_gene: TRBV11-3
j_gene: TRBJ2-3
abundance: NA
d_gene: NA
CDR3aa: CASSLGGATDTQYF
CDR3nt: TGTGCCAGCAGCTTAGGTGGGGCCACAGATACGCAGTATTTT

v_gene: TRBV27
j_gene: TRBJ2-7
abundance: once
d_gene: TRBD2
CDR3aa: CASSSSRGGEQYF
CDR3nt: TGTGCCAGCAGTTCCTCCCGCGGGGGCGAGCAGTACTTC

v_gene: TRBV28
j_gene: TRBJ2-7
abundance: NA
d_gene: TRBD2
CDR3aa: CASSLSGAYEQYF
CDR3nt: TGTGCCAGCAGTTTAAGCGGGGCTTACGAGCAGTACTTC

v_gene: TRBV5-1
j_gene: TRBJ2-7
abundance: NA
d_gene: NA
CDR3aa: CASSPQGRSSYEQYF
CDR3nt: TGCGCCAGCAGCCCACAGGGTCGAAGCTCCTACGAGCAGTACTTC

v_gene: TRBV5-6
j_gene: TRBJ2-7
abundance: NA
d_gene: TRBD2
CDR3aa: CASSLALAGAYEQYF
CDR3nt: TGTGCCAGCAGCTTGGCGCTAGCGGGGGCCTACGAGCAGTACTTC

v_gene: TRBV7-8
j_gene: TRBJ1-4
abundance: NA
d_gene: NA
CDR3aa: CASSLAQGNNEKLFF
CDR3nt: TGTGCCAGCAGCTTAGCACAGGGCAATAATGAAAAACTGTTTTTT

v_gene: TRBV5-1
j_gene: TRBJ1-1
abundance: NA
d_gene: NA
CDR3aa: CASSLGLFMNTEAFF
CDR3nt: TGCGCCAGCAGCTTGGGCCTATTCATGAACACTGAAGCTTTCTTT

v_gene: TRBV19
j_gene: TRBJ2-5
abundance: NA
d_gene: TRBD1
CDR3aa: CASSITWTGGETQYF
CDR3nt: TGTGCCAGTAGTATTACTTGGACAGGGGGAGAGACCCAGTACTTC

v_gene: TRBV5-1
j_gene: TRBJ1-1
abundance: few
d_gene: NA
CDR3aa: CASSSSGSNTEAFF
CDR3nt: TGCGCCAGCAGCAGTTCCGGGTCGAACACTGAAGCTTTCTTT

v_gene: TRBV28
j_gene: TRBJ2-1
abundance: NA
d_gene: NA
CDR3aa: CASRAGFNEQFF
CDR3nt: TGTGCCAGCAGGGCGGGATTCAATGAGCAGTTCTTC

v_gene: TRBV4-1
j_gene: TRBJ2-4
abundance: NA
d_gene: TRBD2
CDR3aa: CASSQDPTSGRAQYF
CDR3nt: TGCGCCAGCAGCCAAGATCCCACTAGCGGGAGAGCTCAGTACTTC

v_gene: TRBV10-2
j_gene: TRBJ1-1
abundance: once
d_gene: NA
CDR3aa: CASSESRGLRGTEAFF
CDR3nt: TGCGCCAGCAGTGAGTCGCGGGGACTACGAGGCACTGAAGCTTTCTTT

v_gene: TRBV20-1
j_gene: TRBJ2-7
abundance: once
d_gene: TRBD2
CDR3aa: CSASLAGDHYEQYF
CDR3nt: TGCAGTGCTAGTTTGGCGGGAGACCACTACGAGCAGTACTTC

v_gene: TRBV6-2/TRBV6-3
j_gene: TRBJ2-1
abundance: NA
d_gene: TRBD2
CDR3aa: CASSPSGLAGEYEQFF
CDR3nt: TGTGCCAGCAGCCCCTCTGGACTAGCGGGAGAATATGAGCAGTTCTTC

v_gene: TRBV4-2
j_gene: TRBJ2-1
abundance: NA
d_gene: TRBD2
CDR3aa: CASSQESLAGVRNEQFF
CDR3nt: TGTGCCAGCAGCCAAGAATCGCTAGCGGGAGTACGAAATGAGCAGTTCTTC

v_gene: TRBV7-9
j_gene: TRBJ2-1
abundance: once
d_gene: TRBD2
CDR3aa: CASSLVGTSGSNEQFF
CDR3nt: TGTGCCAGCAGCTTAGTTGGGACTAGCGGCTCAAATGAGCAGTTCTTC

v_gene: TRBV10-3
j_gene: TRBJ2-1
abundance: few
d_gene: NA
CDR3aa: CAISGVRDTYNEQFF
CDR3nt: TGTGCCATCAGTGGGGTGCGGGATACCTACAATGAGCAGTTCTTC

v_gene: TRBV19
j_gene: TRBJ2-5
abundance: NA
d_gene: TRBD2
CDR3aa: CASSPGLAGAETQYF
CDR3nt: TGTGCCAGTAGCCCCGGACTAGCGGGAGCAGAGACCCAGTACTTC

v_gene: TRBV28
j_gene: TRBJ2-1
abundance: NA
d_gene: NA
CDR3aa: CASSRGGGPYNEQFF
CDR3nt: TGTGCCAGCTCCCGAGGGGGGGGGCCCTACAATGAGCAGTTCTTC

v_gene: TRBV6-1
j_gene: TRBJ1-2
abundance: NA
d_gene: NA
CDR3aa: CASSEGTAVPLGGYTF
CDR3nt: TGTGCCAGCAGTGAAGGGACAGCGGTTCCCCTGGGTGGCTACACCTTC

v_gene: TRBV7-2
j_gene: TRBJ1-2
abundance: once
d_gene: NA
CDR3aa: CASSLKSANYGYTF
CDR3nt: TGTGCCAGCAGCTTAAAATCAGCGAACTATGGCTACACCTTC

v_gene: TRBV28
j_gene: TRBJ1-2
abundance: NA
d_gene: NA
CDR3aa: CASRLGASGYGYTF
CDR3nt: TGTGCCAGCAGGCTGGGGGCTTCGGGCTATGGCTACACCTTC

v_gene: TRBV5-5
j_gene: TRBJ2-5
abundance: once
d_gene: NA
CDR3aa: CASSFPQETQYF
CDR3nt: TGTGCCAGCAGCTTCCCTCAAGAGACCCAGTACTTC

v_gene: TRBV2
j_gene: TRBJ2-7
abundance: NA
d_gene: NA
CDR3aa: CASTEGLRGYEQYF
CDR3nt: TGTGCCAGCACCGAGGGCCTGCGGGGCTACGAGCAGTACTTC

v_gene: TRBV13
j_gene: TRBJ2-3
abundance: NA
d_gene: TRBD2
CDR3aa: CASSQKRDSTDTQYF
CDR3nt: TGTGCCAGCAGCCAAAAGCGGGATAGCACAGATACGCAGTATTTT

v_gene: TRBV4-2
j_gene: TRBJ2-5
abundance: NA
d_gene: NA
CDR3aa: CASSQDPGTRGETQYF
CDR3nt: TGTGCCAGCAGCCAAGATCCAGGGACAAGAGGGGAGACCCAGTACTTC

v_gene: TRBV19
j_gene: TRBJ1-2
abundance: NA
d_gene: TRBD1
CDR3aa: CASSRDRANYGYTF
CDR3nt: TGTGCCAGTAGCCGGGACAGGGCCAACTATGGCTACACCTTC

v_gene: TRBV7-2
j_gene: TRBJ1-4
abundance: NA
d_gene: TRBD1
CDR3aa: CASSIDRGPNEKLFF
CDR3nt: TGTGCCAGCAGCATAGACAGGGGACCGAATGAAAAACTGTTTTTT

v_gene: TRBV27
j_gene: TRBJ2-2
abundance: NA
d_gene: NA
CDR3aa: CASSFRVTGELFF
CDR3nt: TGTGCCAGCAGTTTCCGGGTCACCGGGGAGCTGTTTTTT

v_gene: TRBV5-1
j_gene: TRBJ2-3
abundance: NA
d_gene: NA
CDR3aa: CASSKQESGTDTQYF
CDR3nt: TGCGCCAGCAGCAAACAGGAGTCGGGCACAGATACGCAGTATTTT

v_gene: TRBV30
j_gene: TRBJ2-7
abundance: NA
d_gene: TRBD2
CDR3aa: CAWRGGVPYEQYF
CDR3nt: TGTGCCTGGAGGGGAGGGGTGCCCTACGAGCAGTACTTC

v_gene: TRBV28
j_gene: TRBJ1-5
abundance: NA
d_gene: NA
CDR3aa: CASSSTHDYSNQPQHF
CDR3nt: TGTGCCAGCAGTTCCACACACGATTATAGCAATCAGCCCCAGCATTTT

v_gene: TRBV28
j_gene: TRBJ1-4
abundance: NA
d_gene: NA
CDR3aa: CASSFITGLGVPEKLFF
CDR3nt: TGTGCCAGCAGTTTTATTACGGGTTTAGGGGTCCCAGAAAAACTGTTTTTT

v_gene: TRBV5-1
j_gene: TRBJ2-5
abundance: NA
d_gene: NA
CDR3aa: CASSFIGTGEETQYF
CDR3nt: TGCGCCAGCAGCTTTATAGGGACGGGGGAAGAGACCCAGTACTTC

v_gene: TRBV5-1
j_gene: TRBJ2-2
abundance: NA
d_gene: TRBD2
CDR3aa: CASSAGDTGELFF
CDR3nt: TGCGCCAGCAGCGCGGGAGACACCGGGGAGCTGTTTTTT

v_gene: TRBV4-3
j_gene: TRBJ2-3
abundance: NA
d_gene: TRBD2
CDR3aa: CASSWTSGRADTQYF
CDR3nt: TGCGCCAGCAGCTGGACTAGCGGGAGAGCAGATACGCAGTATTTT

v_gene: TRBV2
j_gene: TRBJ2-5
abundance: NA
d_gene: NA
CDR3aa: CASSEAGREWETQYF
CDR3nt: TGTGCCAGCAGTGAAGCGGGTAGGGAGTGGGAGACCCAGTACTTC

v_gene: TRBV30
j_gene: TRBJ1-1
abundance: NA
d_gene: NA
CDR3aa: CAWNKGVWRNTEAFF
CDR3nt: TGTGCCTGGAATAAAGGGGTATGGAGAAACACTGAAGCTTTCTTT

v_gene: TRBV4-3
j_gene: TRBJ1-3
abundance: NA
d_gene: NA
CDR3aa: CASSQGGQISGNTIYF
CDR3nt: TGCGCCAGCAGCCAAGGAGGACAAATCTCTGGAAACACCATATATTTT

v_gene: TRBV6-1
j_gene: TRBJ1-5
abundance: NA
d_gene: NA
CDR3aa: CASSERGGHSNQPQHF
CDR3nt: TGTGCCAGCAGTGAACGGGGAGGACATAGCAATCAGCCCCAGCATTTT

v_gene: TRBV27
j_gene: TRBJ2-7
abundance: NA
d_gene: NA
CDR3aa: CASSLSLGPSYEQYF
CDR3nt: TGTGCCAGCAGTTTATCCCTAGGTCCATCCTACGAGCAGTACTTC

v_gene: TRBV30
j_gene: TRBJ2-3
abundance: NA
d_gene: TRBD2
CDR3aa: CAWRDGLAGDTDTQYF
CDR3nt: TGTGCCTGGAGAGATGGACTAGCGGGGGACACAGATACGCAGTATTTT

v_gene: TRBV6-5
j_gene: TRBJ1-3
abundance: NA
d_gene: TRBD1
CDR3aa: CASSQGAGNTIYF
CDR3nt: TGTGCCAGCAGTCAGGGGGCTGGAAACACCATATATTTT

v_gene: TRBV28
j_gene: TRBJ1-5
abundance: NA
d_gene: TRBD1
CDR3aa: CASSSQGARQPQHF
CDR3nt: TGTGCCAGCAGTTCGCAGGGGGCGCGTCAGCCCCAGCATTTT

v_gene: TRBV12-3/TRBV12-4
j_gene: TRBJ2-7
abundance: NA
d_gene: NA
CDR3aa: CASSRDTYEQYF
CDR3nt: TGTGCCAGCAGCCGTGACACTTACGAGCAGTACTTC

v_gene: TRBV28
j_gene: TRBJ2-3
abundance: NA
d_gene: TRBD2
CDR3aa: CASTTSGRMTDTQYF
CDR3nt: TGTGCCAGCACAACTAGCGGGAGGATGACAGATACGCAGTATTTT